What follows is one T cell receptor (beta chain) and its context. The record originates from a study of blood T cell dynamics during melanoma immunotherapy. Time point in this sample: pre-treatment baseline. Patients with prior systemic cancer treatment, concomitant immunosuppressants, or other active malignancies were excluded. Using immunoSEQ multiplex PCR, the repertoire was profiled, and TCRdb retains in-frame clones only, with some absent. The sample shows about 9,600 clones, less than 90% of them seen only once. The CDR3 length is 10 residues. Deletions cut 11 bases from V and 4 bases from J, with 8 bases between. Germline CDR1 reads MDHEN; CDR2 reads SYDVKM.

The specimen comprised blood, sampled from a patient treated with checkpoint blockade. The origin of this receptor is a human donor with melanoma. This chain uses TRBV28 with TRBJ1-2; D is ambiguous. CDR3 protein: CASSGYGYTF. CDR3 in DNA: TGTGCCTCCTCAGGCTATGGCTACACCTTC.